This TCR beta chain came from a study of blood T cell repertoires in COVID-19. Across the study: T cells, B-cell-depleted T cells, or PBMCs provided the cDNA or gDNA that served as material.

The germline V gene encodes CDR1 SGDLS and CDR2 YYNGEE. This CDR3 has 15 residues. The V gene end was trimmed by 3 bases and the J gene end by 4 bases; junction bases not matched to a gene: 7. The table came from immunoSEQ multiplex PCR; TCRdb's copy has only in-frame clones and leaves some out. The table lists about 46,000 clones, around nine tenths of them singletons. This chain links TRBV9 with TRBJ2-3; 8 bases align to TRBD1. This clonotype originated in a man aged 45-65 years with active COVID-19. The sequenced sample consisted of peripheral blood. The CDR3 reads CASSAGQGRADTQYF. Here the CDR3 DNA reads TGTGCCAGCAGCGCAGGACAGGGCCGAGCAGATACGCAGTATTTT.